The entry that follows covers one TCR beta chain sequence. Its binding antigen is unknown. Per-nucleotide qualities are absent, and no much larger clonotype sits a single base away. The germline V gene (reference sequence) gives CDR1 as LNHDA and CDR2 as SQIVND. Measured from the cysteine to the phenylalanine, the CDR3 is 15 residues long. The CDR3 DNA has 45 bases and is translated from base 1. V is pruned by 6 bases and J by 7 bases, leaving 12 bases of the junction without a gene match. This sample was included in a study of cytomegalovirus exposure and HLA in healthy donors (dated by TCRdb to 2016 to 2017). Regarding the complete study: An earlier analysis of approximately 640 of the donors reported 250 to 300 Gb of sequence data and 117 million unique TCR beta sequences from about 200 million T cells. About 320 gigabases of sequencing data and tens of millions of unique TCR sequences were included in an early release covering roughly 700 HLA-typed donors. Of the roughly 420 genotyped donors, approximately 80% were placed in the genetic ancestry cluster associated with self-reported Caucasian donors. The study aimed to test whether signatures of past pathogen exposure could be identified by cataloging public T cell receptors. The study profiled the T cell repertoires of hundreds of subjects by immunosequencing and related them to cytomegalovirus serostatus. In addition to the first cohort of 666 subjects, a separate validation cohort of approximately 130 different subjects was used. To predict cytomegalovirus infection status, the study brought together high-throughput TCR immunosequencing, statistical association of individual TCRs with disease status, and machine learning. A later analysis re-examined previously published TCR beta repertoires from just over 650 donors and added high-resolution HLA genotyping to investigate patterns of TCR occurrence. Rather than using new phenotypic data, the later analysis identified candidate immune exposures from TCR beta sequences and from how often those sequences occurred across donors. An earlier analysis of 500 to 650 of the donors applied high-throughput TCR beta sequencing to assess whether each TCR beta V gene segment acted as functional or pseudogenic. Alongside the repertoire data, information on donor age, sex, ethnicity and CMV serostatus was compiled. In a later genetic analysis, genome-wide SNP genotypes for about three fifths of the roughly 670 donors were used, and that subset was treated as a discovery cohort. All discovery cohort repertoires had been generated using a single sequencing platform. Class I and class II HLA loci were covered by the typing at four-digit resolution. The number of typed donors differed by locus: 629-630 for A, B, C, DRB1 and DQB1; 500 to 550 for DQA1; 606 for DPA1; and about 450 for DPB1. Roughly 5 DR-DQ haplotypes were handled as single units for association and clustering because linkage in the cohort was strong. Among roughly 400 genotyped donors of the cohort, an average of around 250,000 unique TCR beta nucleotide sequences was sequenced per donor, of which 15% to 20% were non-productive. On the study overall, not on this receptor specifically: An association between a missense DCLRE1C variant and V-gene and J-gene trimming of TCR beta chains was found in a later genetic analysis and replicated in an independent cohort. Correlated functional status among segregating V segments might reflect linkage disequilibrium, but an unknown experimental factor could not be ruled out. A cluster of highly shared sequence variants was judged likely to represent a technical artifact of the sequencing pipeline. A later analysis associated about 17,000 TCR beta sequences with specific HLA alleles at a false discovery rate of 0.05. In this cohort, only TCR beta chains were sequenced, and detectable features were limited by the absence of alpha or paired-chain data. Roughly uniform sequencing depth across donors was assumed in presence/absence analyses, although this assumption may not hold. In a later analysis, most CMV-associated TCR beta chains were found to appear HLA-restricted, with HLA associations seemingly driven largely by CMV exposure. In vitro tests confirmed that a few of the cytomegalovirus-associated TCR beta chains recognize cytomegalovirus antigens. Most TCR sequences were observed very rarely across donors, whereas some public TCRs were present in many individuals. According to a later analysis, TCR association rates differed among HLA loci, with DRB1 alleles showing the most associated TCRs and HLA-C alleles showing the fewest. Compared with the approximately 720-donor mean, donors in an Asian-associated ancestry cluster had fewer N-insertions in productive TCRs, according to a later genetic analysis. A further reported finding was that TCR beta sequences accurately predicted the HLA-A and HLA-B alleles for most subjects in the first cohort. Some IMGT-functional V segments, including TRBV6-2 and TRBV6-3, could not be told apart with the 87-base-pair reads, so those segments were excluded. The authors suggested that the approach could potentially be generalized to other disease states and immunological phenotypes. The study gave a list of 150 to 200 TCR beta chains associated with cytomegalovirus. Because counts were too low, 15 to 20 rarely observed V segments, including chromosome 9 orphons, were excluded from the earlier analysis of some 540 of the donors. Immune exposure information for the cohort was limited to CMV serostatus. When HLA alleles, especially DR and DQ, strongly co-occurred, TCR associations were difficult to assign to individual alleles. In a later analysis, HLA-associated TCR beta chains showed more clonal expansion and lower generation probabilities than non-associated chains that were equally common. In an earlier analysis of 587 of the donors, most TCR beta V segments appeared in productive rearrangements about 90% or about 30% of the time, broadly matching IMGT annotations. In both the original and validation cohorts, the classifier was reported to diagnose cytomegalovirus status with high specificity and sensitivity. In a later analysis, several top co-occurrence clusters were reported to appear linked to parvovirus B19, influenza, CMV and Epstein-Barr virus. Because HLA typing was unavailable for some donors at each locus, only the typed subset was used in association tests.

In total, around 600 healthy bone marrow donors made up the cohort. At the time of sampling, every cohort member was nominally healthy, though immune exposures that went unrecorded were likely present. The donor was CMV seronegative and was included in the group of a few hundred seronegative cohort members. Every donor gave a peripheral blood sample, and the peripheral blood mononuclear cells from that sample were used for TCR beta sequencing. Genomic DNA was extracted from the blood cell samples with the Qiagen DNeasy Blood Extraction Kit. Libraries were constructed by the immunoSEQ multiplex PCR assay. For the multiplex PCR, a mixture combining 60 forward primers for TCR Vbeta segments and 13 reverse primers for TCR Jbeta segments was used. The CDR3 region of rearranged TCR beta genes was amplified from genomic DNA with a multiplex PCR assay. The Illumina HiSeq System was used to sequence the amplified TCR beta libraries as 87-base-pair reads. Concerning the study's data processing: A later analysis tallied around 82 million unique TCR beta chains across the 700 or so repertoires, and about 12 million of those chains were shared by two or more donors. To remove PCR and sequencing errors, raw reads were error-corrected and collapsed into unique sequences using a nearest-neighbor algorithm that merged closely related sequences. Alignment of CDR3 sequences to IMGT reference sequences was used to assign V, D and J gene segments. Each retained sequence needed at least a six-nucleotide match to both a V gene segment and a J gene segment. Rearrangements were called productive when the CDR3 lacked stop codons and stayed in frame with V and J; all others were non-productive. Following IMGT convention, CDR3 was defined as the stretch from the second conserved V-encoded cysteine to the conserved J-encoded phenylalanine. In an earlier analysis of approximately 590 of the donors, sequences lacking an unambiguous match to a single V gene segment were excluded. An earlier analysis of a few hundred of the donors classified V segments as functional when productive rearrangements were above 56.7% and as segregating when the standard deviation between donors was above 5%. A statistical classification framework was built to diagnose cytomegalovirus status from the catalog of TCR beta chain sequences. A later analysis assigned V and J genes by comparing TCR nucleotide sequences with IMGT/GENE-DB human TR gene sequences. In a later analysis, CDR3 sequences and most-parsimonious VDJ recombination scenarios were assigned using the TCRdist pipeline. In a later analysis, each TCR beta chain was defined by its CDR3 amino acid sequence together with its V-gene family, and reads without a unique V-gene family were excluded. In a later analysis, fewer than 650 highly shared, low-generation-probability nucleotide sequences were removed to address suspected cross-contamination and a sequencing artifact. For each public chain, a later analysis derived a clonal expansion index from normalized ranks of inferred template counts within each repertoire. A later analysis computed generation probabilities with a VDJ recombination model fitted to out-of-frame rearrangements, and checked the results against IGoR. In a later analysis, TCR-TCR, TCR-HLA and TCR-CMV co-occurrence was scored with hypergeometric tests, and a repertoire-size bias correction was applied to TCR pairs. A later analysis estimated false discovery rates by permuting HLA or CMV assignments 20 times. A later analysis grouped co-occurring TCRs with DBSCAN, adding TCRdist sequence similarity when clustering within HLA-allele-positive subsets. Co-occurrence clustering excluded repertoires with fewer than 30,000 or more than 120,000 public chains, plus five with anomalous nucleotide sharing. Drawn from immuneACCESS, this table holds only the in-frame rearrangements with V and J called that TCRdb kept. Clones are partly lost; checked studies trace under half to an unresolved V gene and leave the rest unexplained. V and J calls and clone size are those listed in that table; D and trimming were worked out from the DNA. The sample includes approximately 190,000 clones, with roughly 84% observed a single time. Approximately 0.26% of the sample is taken by the ten largest.

This receptor chain uses TRBV19 and TRBJ2-1, with 7 bases matching TRBD1. The sequenced sample was PBMCs. The receptor comes from a boy aged 5 to 17 in good health and CMV-seronegative. The CDR3 here reads CASRPWRQGNNEQFF. The sequenced DNA: TGTGCCAGTAGACCTTGGAGACAGGGAAATAATGAGCAGTTCTTC.